These 27 T cell receptor beta chains originate from one sample sequenced in a study of graft-versus-host responses after intestinal transplantation. TCRdb keeps only in-frame clones here, not all; method: immunoSEQ multiplex PCR. The table includes some 90,000 clones, 85% to 95% detected once. Which antigens these TCRs recognize remains unknown. The starting material was unstimulated CD8+ T cells sorted from spleen or lymph node cells, obtained before transplant. These receptors all stem from a human donor who was the organ donor for an intestinal transplant.

This clone was detected a few times. The rearrangement links TRBV19 to TRBJ1-3, with D tentatively TRBD1 (6 bases). Germline V gene lookup returns CDR1 LNHDA and CDR2 SQIVND (reference sequence). The CDR3 covers 15 residues. V was shortened by 3 bases and J by 7 bases, with 16 bases between the two germline ends. The CDR3 DNA reads as TGTGCCAGTAGTATCAGTGGGGGCGCCGGCAACACCATATATTTT. Its translation is CASSISGGAGNTIYF.

The rearrangement links TRBV7-9 to TRBJ2-1; no clear D gene. CDR1 SEHNR and CDR2 FQNEAQ come from the germline V gene (reference sequence). V lost 3 bases to trimming and J lost 9 bases, with 3 bases between them. The CDR3 runs 10 residues. The CDR3 DNA sequence: TGTGCCAGCAGCTTGAGTGAGCAGTTCTTC. As protein: CASSLSEQFF.

CDR3 in amino acids: CASSLRRGPTDTQYF. As DNA, the CDR3 is TGTGCCAGCAGCTTAAGGCGGGGGCCCACAGATACGCAGTATTTT. The chain has TRBV7-2 and TRBJ2-3, with a weak D call TRBD2 (7 bases). Between the trimmed V and J ends, which lost 2 bases and 2 bases, there was a span of 11 bases. CDR1 is SGHTA and CDR2 is FQGNSA in the germline V gene. The CDR3 has 15 residues. The variable domain in full, completed from reference TRBV7-2 and TRBJ2-3, reads GAGVSQSPSNKVTEKGKDVELRCDPISGHTALYWYRQSLGQGLEFLIYFQGNSAPDKSGLPSDRFSAERTGGSVSTLTIQRTQQEDSAVYLCASSLRRGPTDTQYFGPGTRLTVL.

This chain joins TRBV5-1 and TRBJ2-7, with 7 bases that match TRBD1. The germline CDR1 and CDR2 sequences are SGHRS and YFSETQ. V dropped 1 base and J dropped 0; count of bases not matched to a gene: 10. This CDR3 is built from 17 residues. In DNA, the CDR3 is TGCGCCAGCAGCTTGCCCCTGGGACAGCCGATCTCCTACGAGCAGTACTTC. It translates to CASSLPLGQPISYEQYF.

J is TRBJ2-5 and V is TRBV9, with 7 bases matching TRBD1. The tail of the sequence fits TRBJ2-7 better, so the J call may be wrong. The CDR3 is made up of 16 amino acids. Germline CDR1 SGDLS, CDR2 YYNGEE. In nucleotides, the CDR3 is TGTGCCAGCAGCAATGGACAGGCGTCCGCCTCCTACGAGCAGTACTTC. This gives the protein CASSNGQASASYEQYF.

The chain combines TRBV5-5 with TRBJ2-7, with a weak D call TRBD2 (6 bases). V shed 4 bases and J shed 4 bases, with 9 bases lying between them. The germline gives CDR1 SGHKS, CDR2 YYEKEE (reference sequence). The CDR3 has 12 amino acids. CDR3 in amino acids: CASSPGGYEQYF. The CDR3 coding sequence is TGTGCCAGCAGCCCTGGGGGGTACGAGCAGTACTTC.

The rearrangement joins TRBV5-6 to TRBJ1-3; no definite D call. The ends were cut back, 1 base at V and 1 base at J, with 12 bases in the middle. CDR3 length: 16 amino acids. In germline, CDR1 is SGHDT, CDR2 YYEEEE. CDR3 amino acids: CASSLWAELSGNTIYF. In DNA, the CDR3 is TGTGCCAGCAGCTTGTGGGCCGAATTGTCTGGAAACACCATATATTTT.

The chain carries TRBV30 and TRBJ2-1; perhaps TRBD2 as D (5 bases). Germline loops: CDR1 GTSNPN, CDR2 SVGIG (reference sequence). This CDR3 comprises 11 residues. V gave up 3 bases and J gave up 7 bases, with 7 bases separating them. The CDR3 DNA is TGTGCCTGGAGGGGCGGGAATGAGCAGTTCTTC. Translation: CAWRGGNEQFF.

This chain links TRBV11-1 with TRBJ1-1; D may be TRBD1 (5 bases). Germline V gives CDR1 SGHAT, CDR2 FQDESV (reference sequence). Deletions cut 1 base from V and 4 bases from J, with 22 bases between. The CDR3 runs 18 residues. The CDR3 here is CASSLDDHGRVISTEAFF. The CDR3 coding sequence is TGTGCCAGCAGCTTAGACGATCATGGCAGGGTAATAAGCACTGAAGCTTTCTTT.

This CDR3 is CASSLEQGSTEAFF. DNA for the CDR3: TGCGCCAGCAGCTTGGAACAGGGGAGCACTGAAGCTTTCTTT. J is TRBJ1-1 and V is TRBV5-1, with TRBD1 matching over 7 bases. J gave up 4 bases and V 0 bases, and 3 bases lay outside the gene matches. CDR1 is SGHRS, CDR2 YFSETQ, per germline. The CDR3 runs to 14 residues.

The chain uses TRBV9 and TRBJ1-4, with a possible D match to TRBD1 (5 bases). Germline V gives CDR1 SGDLS, CDR2 YYNGEE. CDR3 size: 16 residues. The germline V and J ends were trimmed by 4 bases and 0 bases, with 13 bases remaining between them. CDR3 sequence reads: CASSPRGSATNEKLFF. The DNA of the CDR3 is TGTGCCAGCAGCCCTCGGGGGAGTGCAACTAATGAAAAACTGTTTTTT.

This chain connects TRBV6-5 to TRBJ1-3; the D gene is possibly TRBD1 (6 bases). The CDR3 contains 14 residues. The germline V gene has CDR1 MNHEY and CDR2 SVGAGI. Trimming took off 6 bases at V and 4 bases at J, with 13 bases between the two ends. The CDR3 nucleotides are TGTGCCAGCAGCCCCCAGGGGTACGGAAACACCATATATTTT. This gives the protein CASSPQGYGNTIYF.

The chain has TRBV7-2 and TRBJ2-1; the D gene is possibly TRBD2 (6 bases). V gave up 5 bases and J gave up 0 bases, with 11 bases separating them. The CDR3 length is 15 residues. Germline assignment: CDR1 SGHTA and CDR2 FQGNSA. CDR3 in amino acids: CASSPRGLSYNEQFF. Here the CDR3 DNA reads TGTGCCAGCAGCCCGCGGGGTCTCTCCTACAATGAGCAGTTCTTC.

The chain recombines TRBV9 with TRBJ1-1; D unresolved. Germline V gene sequence: CDR1 SGDLS, CDR2 YYNGEE. Trimming took 4 bases from V and 3 from J, leaving 13 bases between them. This CDR3 comprises 14 residues. The CDR3 is CASSPEPGYTEAFF. CDR3 DNA sequence: TGTGCCAGCAGCCCCGAACCCGGTTACACTGAAGCTTTCTTT.

The genes are TRBV27 and TRBJ1-5; no clear D gene. Trimming removed 6 bases at V and 7 bases at J, with 13 bases between. CDR1 and CDR2 from the germline V gene are MNHEY and SMNVEV (reference sequence). The CDR3 length is 13 residues. CDR3 loop: CASSSATGQPQHF. CDR3 DNA sequence: TGTGCCAGCAGCTCGGCCACGGGGCAGCCCCAGCATTTT.

The CDR3 DNA reads as TGTGCCAGCAGCTTAATCGGTTGGAATTCACCCCTCCACTTT. This sequence encodes CASSLIGWNSPLHF. The genes are TRBV7-3 and TRBJ1-6; D is ambiguous. Trimming removed 1 base at V and 7 bases at J, with 8 bases between. The CDR3 runs 14 residues. The germline gives CDR1 SGHTA, CDR2 FQGTGA. The complete variable domain, with remaining parts taken from reference TRBV7-3 and TRBJ1-6, reads GAGVSQTPSNKVTEKGKYVELRCDPISGHTALYWYRQSLGQGPEFLIYFQGTGAADDSGLPNDRFFAVRPEGSVSTLKIQRTERGDSAVYLCASSLIGWNSPLHFGNGTRLTVT.

The J gene is TRBJ1-2, the V gene TRBV21-1. TRBV21-1 is a recognized pseudogene. This CDR3 is 14 amino acids long. CDR3 bases: TGTGCCAGCAGTCAAGGGGAGGGAAACTATGGCTACACCTTC. Protein sequence: CASSQGEGNYGYTF.

The J gene is TRBJ2-7, the V gene TRBV6-1; D is perhaps TRBD2 (5 bases). Germline CDR1 reads MNHNS; CDR2 reads SASEGT. This CDR3 spans 13 amino acids. V lost 8 bases to trimming and J lost 2 bases, with 13 bases between them. CDR3 sequence reads: CASVGGKAYEQYF. CDR3 sequence (DNA): TGTGCCAGCGTAGGAGGCAAGGCCTACGAGCAGTACTTC.

This rearrangement joins TRBV9 to TRBJ2-5, with 9 nucleotides matching TRBD2. This CDR3 spans 17 amino acids. The germline V gene encodes CDR1 SGDLS and CDR2 YYNGEE. With V trimmed by 3 bases and J by 4 bases, 13 bases remained unmatched. The CDR3 is CASSDFRRGGRGETQYF. Written as DNA, the CDR3 is TGTGCCAGCAGCGATTTTAGGCGGGGGGGCCGTGGAGAGACCCAGTACTTC. The entire variable domain, with the rest obtained from reference TRBV9 and TRBJ2-5, is as follows: DSGVTQTPKHLITATGQRVTLRCSPRSGDLSVYWYQQSLDQGLQFLIQYYNGEERAKGNILERFSAQQFPDLHSELNLSSLELGDSALYFCASSDFRRGGRGETQYFGPGTRLLVL.

The chain recombines TRBV6-5 with TRBJ2-5; TRBD2 matches at 7 bases. The V and J ends lost 0 bases and 4 bases, in that order; junction bases with no gene match: 5. Germline CDR1 and CDR2: MNHEY and SVGAGI. The CDR3 totals 15 residues. The CDR3 spells CASSYSGGSGETQYF. In DNA, the CDR3 is TGTGCCAGCAGTTACTCGGGGGGGTCAGGAGAGACCCAGTACTTC.

This chain connects TRBV19 to TRBJ2-1; weak D call: TRBD2 (6 bases). The V end was cut by 3 bases, the J end by 4 bases, with 13 bases between. This CDR3 spans 15 amino acids. CDR1 and CDR2 (germline): LNHDA, SQIVND (reference sequence). The CDR3 loop reads CASSIGGDSYNEQFF. The CDR3 bases are TGTGCCAGTAGTATCGGTGGGGACTCTTACAATGAGCAGTTCTTC. The full variable domain, rest sourced from reference TRBV19 and TRBJ2-1, is DGGITQSPKYLFRKEGQNVTLSCEQNLNHDAMYWYRQDPGQGLRLIYYSQIVNDFQKGDIAEGYSVSREKKESFPLTVTSAQKNPTAFYLCASSIGGDSYNEQFFGPGTRLTVL.

This chain connects TRBV4-2 to TRBJ2-7; the D gene is possibly TRBD1 (6 bases). CDR3 length: 13 amino acids. V was pared by 1 base and J by 2 bases, with 6 bases between. Germline V gene sequence: CDR1 LGHNA, CDR2 YNFKEQ. DNA for the CDR3: TGTGCCAGCAGCCAAGGACAGGCCTACGAGCAGTACTTC. This translates into CASSQGQAYEQYF.

The rearrangement joins TRBV7-9 to TRBJ2-1, with 9 bases lining up with TRBD1. Unmatched junction bases numbered 8, after V lost 5 bases and J lost 9 bases. Germline-derived CDR1 and CDR2 are SEHNR and FQNEAQ (reference sequence). There are 14 residues in the CDR3. CDR3 nucleotide sequence: TGTGCCAGCAGCCCCGAGGGGACAGGGCCTGAGCAGTTCTTC. Its protein is CASSPEGTGPEQFF.

This chain links TRBV4-3 with TRBJ1-1; 8 positions agree with TRBD1. The CDR3 is 15 amino acids. Germline CDR1 is LGHNA and CDR2 is YSLEER. V was pared by 0 bases and J by 5 bases, with 5 bases of the junction left unmatched. The CDR3 DNA sequence: TGCGCCAGCAGCCAAGATGCACAGGGGGGTACTGAAGCTTTCTTT. It yields the protein CASSQDAQGGTEAFF.

The V and J genes are TRBV6-5 and TRBJ2-7; TRBD1 might be the D (6 bases). Germline CDR1 reads MNHEY; CDR2 reads SVGAGI. Trimming removed 7 bases at V and 3 bases at J, with 13 bases between. The CDR3 extends over 13 amino acids. CDR3 protein: CASIETGGYEQYF. The CDR3 DNA reads TGTGCCAGCATCGAGACAGGAGGCTACGAGCAGTACTTC.

The J gene is TRBJ2-1, the V gene TRBV4-1, with 7 bases matching TRBD2. The V gene end was trimmed by 4 bases and the J gene end by 9 bases; junction bases not matched to a gene: 12. This CDR3 contains 15 residues. The germline V gene encodes CDR1 MGHRA and CDR2 YSYEKL. CDR3 nucleotide sequence: TGCGCCAGCAGCCTGGGCGGGACTATGGTACGTGAGCAGTTCTTC. Protein product: CASSLGGTMVREQFF.

The CDR3 DNA sequence: TGTGCCAGCACCCCCGACAGAGTGAACACTGAAGCTTTCTTT. Residues: CASTPDRVNTEAFF. V usage is TRBV6-5 and J usage is TRBJ1-1, with D tentatively TRBD1 (5 bases). CDR1 and CDR2 (germline): MNHEY, SVGAGI. V was trimmed by 7 bases and J by 0 bases, leaving 12 bases between them. This CDR3 comprises 14 residues.